Included here is one T cell receptor beta chain sequence, with context. The antigen is unknown. The CDR3 consists of 16 residues. Trimming removed 0 bases from V and 4 bases from J; junction bases left unmatched: 5. Germline V gives CDR1 SGHTA, CDR2 FQGTGA. The donors were members of the roughly 120-subject validation cohort (separate from the roughly 670-subject first cohort). These data originate in a study of cytomegalovirus exposure and HLA in healthy donors. Produced via immunoSEQ multiplex PCR; TCRdb's table is partial and in-frame only. Found here are 90,000 to 130,000 clones, approximately 89% of them singletons; the top ten hold 1.9%. Study-level points and caveats: Cytomegalovirus-associated status was assigned to around 160 TCR beta chains. Subsequent analysis showed first-cohort TCR clusters tending to co-occur in 120 validation repertoires.

The clonotype originates from a woman aged 18-29 years in good health and CMV-seronegative. V is TRBV7-3 and J is TRBJ2-1; TRBD2 agrees at 8 bases. Sequencing was carried out using PBMCs. The DNA for the CDR3 is TGTGCCAGCAGCTTAACCGTGGCTAGCGGGTACAATGAGCAGTTCTTC. Its protein product is CASSLTVASGYNEQFF.